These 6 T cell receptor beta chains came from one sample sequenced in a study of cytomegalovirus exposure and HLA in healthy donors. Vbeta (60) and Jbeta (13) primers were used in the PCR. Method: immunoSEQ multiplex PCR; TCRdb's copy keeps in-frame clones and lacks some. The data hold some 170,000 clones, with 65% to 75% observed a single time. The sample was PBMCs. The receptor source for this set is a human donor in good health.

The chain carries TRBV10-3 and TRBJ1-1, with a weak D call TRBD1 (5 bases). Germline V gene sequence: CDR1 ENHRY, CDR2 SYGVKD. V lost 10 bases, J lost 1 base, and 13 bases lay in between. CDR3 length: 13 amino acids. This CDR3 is CATNPDKNTEAFF. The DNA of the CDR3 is TGTGCCACTAACCCGGACAAGAACACTGAAGCTTTCTTT.

CDR3 sequence reads: CASSLSRETQYF. The CDR3 nucleotides are TGTGCCAGCAGCTTAAGTCGGGAGACCCAGTACTTC. V usage is TRBV7-8 and J usage is TRBJ2-5; D gene uncertain. V gave up 2 bases and J gave up 5 bases, with 6 bases separating them. The CDR3 has 12 residues. Per the germline V gene, CDR1 is SGHVS and CDR2 is FQNEAQ.

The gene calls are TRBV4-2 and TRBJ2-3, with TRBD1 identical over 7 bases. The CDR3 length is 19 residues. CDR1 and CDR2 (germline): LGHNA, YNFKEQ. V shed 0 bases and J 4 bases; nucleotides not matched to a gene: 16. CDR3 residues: CASSQDTHAVGGRSDTQYF. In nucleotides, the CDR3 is TGTGCCAGCAGCCAAGATACCCACGCGGTAGGGGGCAGGTCAGATACGCAGTATTTT.

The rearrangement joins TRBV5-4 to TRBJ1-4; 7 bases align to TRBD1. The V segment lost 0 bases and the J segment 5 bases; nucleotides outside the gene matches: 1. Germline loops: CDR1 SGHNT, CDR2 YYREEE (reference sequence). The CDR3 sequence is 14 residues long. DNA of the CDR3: TGTGCCAGCAGCTTGGAACAGGGGAATGAAAAACTGTTTTTT. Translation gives CASSLEQGNEKLFF.

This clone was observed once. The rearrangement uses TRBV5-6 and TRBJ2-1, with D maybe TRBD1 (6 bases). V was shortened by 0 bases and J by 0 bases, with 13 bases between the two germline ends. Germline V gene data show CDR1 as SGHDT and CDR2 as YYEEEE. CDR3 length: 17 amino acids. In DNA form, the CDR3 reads TGTGCCAGCAGCTTGGTGGCCGGGACAAACTCCTACAATGAGCAGTTCTTC. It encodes CASSLVAGTNSYNEQFF.

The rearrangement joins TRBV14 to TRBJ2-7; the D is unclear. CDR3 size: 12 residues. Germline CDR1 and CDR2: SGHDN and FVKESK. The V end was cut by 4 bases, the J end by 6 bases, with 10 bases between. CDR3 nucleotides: TGTGCCAGCAGCCCACACCCCCGCGAGCAGTACTTC. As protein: CASSPHPREQYF.